The 21 T cell receptor beta chains presented below share a single source sample, sequenced in a study of Graves' ophthalmopathy and Graves' hyperthyroidism. Amplification of TCR beta CDR3 regions used RNA transcripts. HTBI primers served in a first-round RT-PCR, which a second-round multiplex PCR followed. TCRdb used MiXCR to reprocess the multiplex PCR reads, holding one entry per CDR3 protein. The table lists around 1,200,000 distinct CDR3 sequences, about 40% of them singletons. Sequencing input: peripheral blood or thyroid tissue (not recorded which). All receptors come from an adult man with Graves' hyperthyroidism.

This clonotype has just a few counts. The V gene is TRBV4-1, the J gene TRBJ2-5; a possible D gene is TRBD1 (6 bases). V dropped 1 base and J dropped 0 bases, with 12 bases sitting between them. There are 16 residues in the CDR3. Germline CDR1 is MGHRA and CDR2 is YSYEKL. Written as DNA, the CDR3 is TGCGCCAGCAGCCAAGGTGCAGGGGCAAACCAAGAGACCCAGTACTTC. Its protein is CASSQGAGANQETQYF.

This clonotype was counted ten times or more. This chain links TRBV20-1 with TRBJ1-5; 7 bases agree with TRBD1. The germline gives CDR1 DFQATT, CDR2 SNEGSKA (reference sequence). This CDR3 is built from 14 residues. With V trimmed by 1 base and J by 4 bases, 4 bases remained unmatched. For the CDR3, the DNA is TGCAGTGCTAGAGGCGGGACAGCTAATCAGCCCCAGCATTTT. Amino acids: CSARGGTANQPQHF.

This clonotype was detected only a few times. This chain uses TRBV29-1 with TRBJ2-2, with 7 bases matching TRBD2. Trimming cost V 0 bases and J 5 bases; bases outside gene matches: 9. Germline lookup yields CDR1 SQVTM and CDR2 ANQGSEA. This CDR3 contains 16 residues. CDR3 region: CSVEDPHTSVTGELFF. In DNA form, the CDR3 reads TGCAGCGTTGAAGATCCACATACTAGCGTAACCGGGGAGCTGTTTTTT.

The sample holds many counts of this clonotype. The chain uses TRBV5-5 and TRBJ2-5, with 11 positions matching TRBD1. V lost 4 bases, J lost 5 bases, and 7 bases stayed unmatched. The germline CDR1 and CDR2 sequences are SGHKS and YYEKEE (reference sequence). This CDR3 is 15 amino acids long. CDR3 nucleotide sequence: TGTGCCAGCAGCACCGGACAGGGGGCGTCGGAGACCCAGTACTTC. Translation: CASSTGQGASETQYF. The full variable domain, with the rest looked up from reference TRBV5-5 and TRBJ2-5, is DAGVTQSPTHLIKTRGQQVTLRCSPISGHKSVSWYQQVLGQGPQFIFQYYEKEERGRGNFPDRFSARQFPNYSSELNVNALLLGDSALYLCASSTGQGASETQYFGPGTRLLVL.

This rearrangement joins TRBV20-1 to TRBJ2-7; 8 bases are shared with TRBD1. Trimming took 1 base from V and 2 from J; bases not matched to a gene: 4. The CDR3 has 14 amino acids. CDR1 and CDR2 (germline): DFQATT, SNEGSKA (reference sequence). CDR3 DNA sequence: TGCAGTGCTAGAGGGGACAGGATAACCTACGAGCAGTACTTC. The encoded protein is CSARGDRITYEQYF.

This chain links TRBV5-4 with TRBJ1-5; 7 positions agree with TRBD1. V dropped 1 base and J dropped 7; count of bases not matched to a gene: 8. CDR1 and CDR2 from the germline V gene are SGHNT and YYREEE (reference sequence). This CDR3 is 15 amino acids long. The DNA of the CDR3 is TGTGCCAGCAGCTTGACCGGGACAGTGGGGCAGCCCCAGCATTTT. It translates to CASSLTGTVGQPQHF.

This clonotype was seen more than once but under ten times. The J gene is TRBJ1-1, the V gene TRBV7-2, with 10 bases lining up with TRBD1. This CDR3 is 13 amino acids long. V dropped 4 bases and J dropped 6; count of bases not matched to a gene: 2. Germline V gene data show CDR1 as SGHTA and CDR2 as FQGNSA. The DNA of the CDR3 is TGTGCCAGCAGCTGGACAGGGGGACCTGAAGCTTTCTTT. As protein: CASSWTGGPEAFF.

This chain connects TRBV15 to TRBJ2-7; the D gene could be TRBD1 or TRBD2 (6 bases each). CDR1 is LNHNV, CDR2 YYDKDF, per germline (reference sequence). The CDR3 has 15 residues. Trimming removed 0 bases from V and 6 bases from J, with 15 bases in between. For the CDR3, the DNA is TGTGCCACCAGCAGAGATCTGAGGGGGGTAGGCGAGCAGTACTTC. The encoded protein is CATSRDLRGVGEQYF. Full variable domain (rest looked up from reference TRBV15 and TRBJ2-7): DAMVIQNPRYQVTQFGKPVTLSCSQTLNHNVMYWYQQKSSQAPKLLFHYYDKDFNNEADTPDNFQSRRPNTSFCFLDIRSPGLGDTAMYLCATSRDLRGVGEQYFGPGTRLTVT.

This clonotype was seen repeatedly, ten times or more. The chain links TRBV11-2 to TRBJ2-5; the D is unclear. Germline V lookup: CDR1 SGHAT, CDR2 FQNNGV. This CDR3 is built from 11 residues. V was cut by 6 bases and J by 5 bases, with 7 bases left in between. As DNA, the CDR3 is TGTGCCAGCAGAAATCTGGAGACCCAGTACTTC. It encodes CASRNLETQYF.

Regarding this clonotype: Compared with germline, one end of the junction differs, possibly owing to a read error. The chain has TRBV19 and TRBJ1-1; D perhaps matches TRBD1 (6 bases). The CDR3 length is 14 residues. Germline V CDR1 and CDR2: LNHDA, SQIVND (reference sequence). The CDR3 protein is CASSKQGMGTEAFF. The CDR3 DNA is TGCGCCAGTAGCAAACAGGGAATGGGCACTGAAGCTTTCTTT.

The genes are TRBV29-1 and TRBJ1-1, with TRBD1 identical over 8 bases. The CDR3 spans 15 residues. The J segment lost 4 bases and the V segment lost 4 bases, leaving 11 bases of the junction unmatched. Germline lookup yields CDR1 SQVTM and CDR2 ANQGSEA. The CDR3 region has the DNA TGCAGCGTTGCGGGTGCGGACAGGGTACCCACTGAAGCTTTCTTT. Its translation is CSVAGADRVPTEAFF.

The gene calls are TRBV20-1 and TRBJ1-6; D gene unclear. Per the germline V gene, CDR1 is DFQATT and CDR2 is SNEGSKA (reference sequence). This CDR3 is built from 15 residues. V lost 1 base and J 11 bases, leaving 18 bases between the germline ends. This chain's CDR3 is CSARGTNRTEAPLHF. As DNA, the CDR3 is TGCAGTGCTAGAGGCACGAACCGGACCGAGGCACCCCTCCACTTT.

This chain joins TRBV12-3 or TRBV12-4 and TRBJ2-5; tentatively, D is TRBD1 or TRBD2 (6 bases each). V lost 6 bases to trimming and J lost 5 bases, with 16 bases between them. The CDR3 covers 14 residues. The CDR3 bases are TGTGCCAGCAGATACACCGGGGGCTCCGAGACCCAGTACTTC. It specifies CASRYTGGSETQYF.

A remark on this clonotype: The DNA is left out, because the CDR3 cannot be placed on it with certainty; the CDR3 is given as TCRdb lists it. The rearrangement joins TRBV15 to TRBJ1-5. The CDR3 sequence runs 15 residues, both termini included. Germline lookup yields CDR1 LNHNV and CDR2 YYDKDF (reference sequence). The CDR3 sequence: CATCSASRKNQPQHF.

Ten or more counts support this clonotype. Compared with germline, one end of the junction differs, possibly owing to a read error. This chain links TRBV15 with TRBJ2-7, with TRBD1 matching over 7 bases. CDR3 length: 14 residues. Per germline, CDR1 LNHNV and CDR2 YYDKDF (reference sequence). As DNA, the CDR3 is TGTGCCACCAGCAGAGGACAGGGCTCCCACGAGCAGTACTTC. Translation gives CATSRGQGSHEQYF.

V usage is TRBV20-1 and J usage is TRBJ2-5; 11 positions agree with TRBD2. The length of the CDR3 is 16 residues. Germline V gene lookup returns CDR1 DFQATT and CDR2 SNEGSKA (reference sequence). The V gene end was trimmed by 6 bases and the J gene end by 3 bases; junction bases not matched to a gene: 12. CDR3 sequence reads: CSADYPSGGPKETQYF. The DNA of the CDR3 is TGCAGTGCGGATTACCCTAGCGGGGGGCCTAAAGAGACCCAGTACTTC.

This clonotype appeared many times. The chain recombines TRBV7-8 with TRBJ1-5; 7 positions match TRBD1. Germline V gene data show CDR1 as SGHVS and CDR2 as FQNEAQ. V was clipped by 5 bases and J by 8 bases; unmatched bases: 6. The CDR3 totals 13 residues. The CDR3 spells CASSVTGIEPQHF. CDR3 DNA: TGTGCCAGCAGCGTGACAGGGATTGAGCCCCAGCATTTT.

The chain is built from TRBV15 and TRBJ1-2; 7 nucleotides align to TRBD1. CDR1 is LNHNV and CDR2 is YYDKDF in the germline V gene (reference sequence). CDR3 length: 12 amino acids. V lost 3 bases and J lost 8; bases outside the gene matches: 3. Here the CDR3 reads CATSRYRGGYTF. For the CDR3, the DNA is TGTGCCACCAGCAGGTACAGGGGAGGCTACACCTTC.

This sequence joins TRBV29-1 and TRBJ2-5; TRBD2 aligns across 14 bases. This CDR3 has 13 residues. Germline assignment: CDR1 SQVTM and CDR2 ANQGSEA. After removal of 8 bases from V and 4 bases from J, the junction contained 3 bases not matched to a gene. CDR3 nucleotides: TGCAGCATCGGGACTAGCGGGGGAGAGACCCAGTACTTC. It codes for CSIGTSGGETQYF.

This clonotype was counted once. Mismatch with germline at one junction end may stem from a read error. J is TRBJ2-7 and V is TRBV7-8, with D perhaps matching TRBD2 (5 bases). This CDR3 contains 13 residues. Germline lookup yields CDR1 SGHVS and CDR2 FQNEAQ. Written as DNA, the CDR3 is TGTGCCAGCAGCCGGGGAAACACCGGGGAGCTGTACTTC. It translates to CASSRGNTGELYF.

The V call is TRBV7-2, the J call TRBJ1-6; D might be TRBD1 (5 bases). Trimming stripped 5 bases from V and 13 bases from J, with 12 bases between. The CDR3 is made up of 12 amino acids. The germline CDR1 and CDR2 sequences are SGHTA and FQGNSA. This CDR3 reads CASSGDYQPLHF. DNA for the CDR3: TGTGCCAGCAGCGGGGACTATCAGCCCCTCCACTTT.